What follows are 32 T cell receptor beta chains derived from one specimen sequenced in a study of shared clonotypes between healthy human individuals. Using immunoSEQ multiplex PCR, the repertoire was profiled, and TCRdb retains in-frame clones only, with some absent. The sample records hundreds of thousands of clones, around four fifths being singletons. Sequencing was performed on memory CD4+ T cells sorted from blood. The subset was: CD45RA-negative fraction. All receptors derive from a woman in her 30s in good health.

This clone has just a few counts. The V call is TRBV25-1, the J call TRBJ2-1; 11 bases agree with TRBD2. V lost 5 bases to trimming and J lost 4 bases; unmatched junction nucleotides: 1. The CDR3 runs to 14 residues. Germline CDR1 and CDR2: MGHDK and SYGVNS. CDR3 nucleotide sequence: TGTGCCAGCAGTAGACTAGCGGGATACAATGAGCAGTTCTTC. Amino acids: CASSRLAGYNEQFF.

CDR3 nucleotides: TGTGCCAGCAGCTTAGTGACGGGGCAAGAGACCCAGTACTTC. This translates into CASSLVTGQETQYF. This chain uses TRBV7-8 with TRBJ2-5, with a possible D match to TRBD2 (5 bases). V was pared by 1 base and J by 2 bases, with 8 bases between. Germline lookup yields CDR1 SGHVS and CDR2 FQNEAQ. This CDR3 is 14 amino acids long.

This clone showed up many times. V gene TRBV19 combines with J gene TRBJ1-5, with TRBD1 matching over 11 bases. CDR1 LNHDA and CDR2 SQIVND come from the germline V gene (reference sequence). V dropped 5 bases and J dropped 5; count of bases not matched to a gene: 8. The CDR3 length is 16 residues. The CDR3 here is CASSVLGQGAYQPQHF. Written as DNA, the CDR3 is TGTGCCAGTAGTGTCCTCGGACAGGGGGCGTATCAGCCCCAGCATTTT.

The J gene is TRBJ2-7, the V gene TRBV6-5; 12 bases match TRBD2. The CDR3 contains 14 residues. V gave up 6 bases and J gave up 7 bases; unmatched junction bases: 7. Germline loops: CDR1 MNHEY, CDR2 SVGAGI. The CDR3 reads CASSQTSGRWEQYF. The CDR3 nucleotides read TGTGCCAGCAGCCAGACTAGCGGGAGATGGGAGCAGTACTTC.

CDR3 sequence reads: CASRIQGSETDTQYF. In DNA form, the CDR3 reads TGTGCCAGCAGAATACAGGGAAGTGAAACAGATACGCAGTATTTT. V and J are TRBV27 and TRBJ2-3, with D perhaps matching TRBD1 (6 bases). Trimming cost V 6 bases and J 3 bases, with 16 bases left between them. The CDR3 sequence is 15 residues long. CDR1 is MNHEY, CDR2 SMNVEV, per germline (reference sequence).

The rearrangement joins TRBV5-4 to TRBJ2-5; 7 bases are a match to TRBD2. The J segment lost 3 bases and the V segment lost 4 bases, leaving 6 bases of the junction unmatched. In germline, CDR1 is SGHNT, CDR2 YYREEE (reference sequence). The CDR3 contains 14 residues. CDR3: CASSESGAKETQYF. CDR3 nucleotides: TGTGCCAGCAGCGAAAGCGGGGCTAAAGAGACCCAGTACTTC.

The genes are TRBV29-1 and TRBJ2-7, with 11 bases matching TRBD2. The CDR3 has 16 residues. V trimming: 2 bases; J trimming: 2 bases; junction bases outside the gene matches: 8. Germline CDR1 is SQVTM and CDR2 is ANQGSEA. The CDR3 reads CSVESPGLAATYEQYF. The DNA for the CDR3 is TGCAGCGTTGAAAGTCCGGGACTAGCGGCCACCTACGAGCAGTACTTC.

J is TRBJ2-7 and V is TRBV5-6; TRBD1 agrees at 7 bases. CDR1 and CDR2 (germline): SGHDT, YYEEEE. This CDR3 region has 14 residues. V shed 4 bases, J shed 4 bases, and the junction held 8 bases outside the gene matches. This CDR3 is CASSPLDRLYEQYF. CDR3 coding DNA: TGTGCCAGCAGCCCGCTGGACAGGCTGTACGAGCAGTACTTC. The full variable domain, its missing parts supplied by reference TRBV5-6 and TRBJ2-7, is DAGVTQSPTHLIKTRGQQVTLRCSPKSGHDTVSWYQQALGQGPQFIFQYYEEEERQRGNFPDRFSGHQFPNYSSELNVNALLLGDSALYLCASSPLDRLYEQYFGPGTRLTVT.

This clone was seen a handful of times. This chain joins TRBV27 and TRBJ2-7; 11 nucleotides line up with TRBD1. V lost 5 bases to trimming and J lost 1 base; unmatched junction nucleotides: 7. There are 16 residues in the CDR3. CDR1 MNHEY and CDR2 SMNVEV come from the germline V gene (reference sequence). CDR3 sequence (DNA): TGTGCCAGCAGTCCCCGGACAGGGGGCCTTTCCTACGAGCAGTACTTC. It codes for CASSPRTGGLSYEQYF.

This clone was seen only once. The rearrangement joins TRBV19 to TRBJ2-3, with 12 bases fitting TRBD2. Germline-derived CDR1 and CDR2 are LNHDA and SQIVND (reference sequence). CDR3 size: 16 residues. V lost 4 bases, J lost 5 bases, and 7 bases stayed unmatched. The CDR3 here is CASSRGLAGSVDTQYF. The CDR3, as DNA: TGTGCCAGTAGTAGAGGACTAGCGGGAAGTGTAGATACGCAGTATTTT.

This clone was counted ten times or more. V usage is TRBV11-2 and J usage is TRBJ2-7; 9 bases are a match to TRBD1. Germline V lookup: CDR1 SGHAT, CDR2 FQNNGV. This CDR3 is 16 amino acids long. With 4 bases clipped from V and 5 bases from J, the junction kept 12 bases outside the gene matches. The DNA of the CDR3 is TGTGCCAGCAGCTCGACACCCCGGGACAGGGTGAACGAGCAGTACTTC. It encodes CASSSTPRDRVNEQYF.

The chain recombines TRBV28 with TRBJ1-4, with D possibly being TRBD1 (5 bases). Germline CDR1 MDHEN, CDR2 SYDVKM. V lost 6 bases to trimming and J lost 6 bases, with 11 bases between them. This CDR3 has 13 residues. The CDR3 here is CASRSGADEKLFF. Here the CDR3 DNA reads TGTGCCAGCAGATCCGGGGCTGATGAAAAACTGTTTTTT.

CDR3 DNA sequence: TGTGCCAGCACTCCCTTCTCAGGGCTGACGGATACGCAGTATTTT. It codes for CASTPFSGLTDTQYF. The V gene is TRBV7-6, the J gene TRBJ2-3; TRBD1 might be the D (5 bases). The CDR3 is 15 residues long. V was trimmed by 7 bases and J by 6 bases, leaving 20 bases between them. The germline CDR1 and CDR2 sequences are SGHVS and FNYEAQ.

The DNA of the CDR3 is TGTGCCAGCAGCCCAGGGACTGCCGGGACAAACTCACCCCTCCACTTT. Encoded protein: CASSPGTAGTNSPLHF. The chain couples TRBV11-2 to TRBJ1-6, with a possible D match to TRBD1 (6 bases). Germline V gene lookup returns CDR1 SGHAT and CDR2 FQNNGV. This CDR3 has 16 residues. Trimming took 5 bases from V and 10 from J, leaving 21 bases between them.

The gene calls are TRBV2 and TRBJ2-7, with 8 bases identical to TRBD2. This CDR3 is 14 amino acids long. Germline V CDR1 and CDR2: SNHLY, FYNNEI. J lost 2 bases, V lost 5 bases, and 5 bases had no gene match. Here the CDR3 reads CASSKREGAYEQYF. Here the CDR3 DNA reads TGTGCCAGCAGTAAACGGGAGGGCGCCTACGAGCAGTACTTC.

V gene TRBV6-1 combines with J gene TRBJ2-2, with a weak D call TRBD1 (5 bases). Deletions cut 11 bases from V and 6 bases from J, with 22 bases between. Germline V gene sequence: CDR1 MNHNS, CDR2 SASEGT. The CDR3 runs to 15 residues. Here the CDR3 reads CAVTGHGLFPGELFF. The CDR3 DNA reads as TGTGCCGTAACCGGACATGGCTTGTTCCCCGGGGAGCTGTTTTTT.

Of note for this clone: The same CDR3 also results from other DNA sequences found in this sample. CDR3 DNA sequence: TGTGCCAGCAAAGGGGGCGGTGAGACCCAGTACTTC. Translation: CASKGGGETQYF. This sequence joins TRBV2 and TRBJ2-5; 7 nucleotides agree with TRBD1. This CDR3 region has 12 residues. The V segment lost 7 bases and the J segment 5 bases; nucleotides outside the gene matches: 4. Germline CDR1 is SNHLY and CDR2 is FYNNEI.

This clone was recorded many times. The chain carries TRBV5-1 and TRBJ2-3; D possibly corresponds to TRBD2 (5 bases). The V and J ends lost 0 bases and 4 bases respectively, with 12 bases between them. CDR1 is SGHRS, CDR2 YFSETQ, per germline. CDR3 length: 15 amino acids. As DNA, the CDR3 is TGCGCCAGCAGCTTGGAGCCGGGAATAGCAGATACGCAGTATTTT. Amino acid sequence: CASSLEPGIADTQYF.

The CDR3 spells CASSAGGQGNQPQHF. The CDR3 DNA sequence: TGTGCCAGCTCTGCCGGGGGACAGGGCAATCAGCCCCAGCATTTT. The chain links TRBV18 to TRBJ1-5, with 8 nucleotides matching TRBD1. Per the germline V gene, CDR1 is KGHSH and CDR2 is LQKENI. The CDR3 extends over 15 amino acids. After removal of 6 bases from V and 2 bases from J, the junction contained 6 bases not matched to a gene.

This chain uses TRBV28 with TRBJ2-7; D is perhaps TRBD2 (6 bases). Germline V gene lookup returns CDR1 MDHEN and CDR2 SYDVKM. The CDR3 has 14 amino acids. Trimming shortened V by 4 bases and J by 3 bases, and 13 bases separated the two germline ends. CDR3 coding DNA: TGTGCCAGCAGTTCCGGAGGGAGAATCTACGAGCAGTACTTC. Protein product: CASSSGGRIYEQYF.

This clone came up once. V is TRBV4-2 and J is TRBJ1-5; D is unclear. The CDR3 consists of 14 residues. The ends were cut back, 0 bases at V and 7 bases at J, with 10 bases in the middle. The germline gives CDR1 LGHNA, CDR2 YNFKEQ. This chain's CDR3 is CASSQDPSSQPQHF. The CDR3 nucleotides read TGTGCCAGCAGCCAAGACCCCTCCTCCCAGCCCCAGCATTTT.

This clone has only one observation. This chain links TRBV28 with TRBJ2-4; TRBD2 is a possible D gene (7 bases). Trimming cost V 2 bases and J 6 bases, with 14 bases left between them. The CDR3 has 15 residues. The germline CDR1 and CDR2 sequences are MDHEN and SYDVKM. As DNA, the CDR3 is TGTGCCAGCAGTTTAAGGGGGGGGTCAGGAAACATTCAGTACTTC. Its protein is CASSLRGGSGNIQYF.

The genes are TRBV7-8 and TRBJ2-3; 11 nucleotides align to TRBD2. This CDR3 has 16 amino acids. V trimming: 4 bases; J trimming: 4 bases; junction bases outside the gene matches: 7. Germline values: CDR1 SGHVS, CDR2 FQNEAQ. The CDR3 reads CASSSQTSGNSDTQYF. CDR3 DNA sequence: TGTGCCAGCAGCTCCCAGACTAGCGGGAATTCAGATACGCAGTATTTT.

The rearrangement links TRBV30 to TRBJ1-5; unclear D gene. The CDR3 is 13 residues long. The germline gives CDR1 GTSNPN, CDR2 SVGIG (reference sequence). Trimming left V 1 base short and J 4 bases short, with 8 bases between. Written as DNA, the CDR3 is TGTGCCTGGAGTGGGGGAGAGAATCAGCCCCAGCATTTT. It specifies CAWSGGENQPQHF.

A note on this clone: The sample carries other DNA sequences with the same CDR3. The rearrangement uses TRBV30 and TRBJ2-1; D gene uncertain. Germline V gene data show CDR1 as GTSNPN and CDR2 as SVGIG (reference sequence). V shed 1 base and J shed 4 bases, with 5 bases lying between them. CDR3 length: 12 residues. DNA for the CDR3: TGTGCCTGGAGTGGAGCGTACAATGAGCAGTTCTTC. Its translation is CAWSGAYNEQFF. Variable domain in full (rest from reference TRBV30 and TRBJ2-1): SQTIHQWPATLVQPVGSPLSLECTVEGTSNPNLYWYRQAAGRGLQLLFYSVGIGQISSEVPQNLSASRPQDRQFILSSKKLLLSDSGFYLCAWSGAYNEQFFGPGTRLTVL.

The chain couples TRBV28 to TRBJ1-2; D is unresolved. The germline gives CDR1 MDHEN, CDR2 SYDVKM. The V gene lost 5 bases and the J gene lost 8 bases, with 15 bases spanning the gap. This CDR3 contains 13 residues. The CDR3 loop reads CASSAPPVVGYTF. CDR3 DNA: TGTGCCAGCAGTGCCCCTCCCGTTGTCGGCTACACCTTC.

This chain links TRBV19 with TRBJ1-2, with D perhaps TRBD1 (5 bases). The CDR3 has 14 amino acids. Trimming left V 6 bases short and J 8 bases short, with 19 bases between. Germline CDR1 LNHDA, CDR2 SQIVND (reference sequence). Here the CDR3 DNA reads TGTGCCAGTAGAAGGGGCCCACTTGACGGAGGCTACACCTTC. Translation gives CASRRGPLDGGYTF.

The chain has TRBV5-1 and TRBJ2-3, with 9 bases matching TRBD2. Trimming at V came to 7 bases and at J to 2 bases, leaving 8 bases not matched to a gene. The CDR3 has 15 residues. The germline CDR1 and CDR2 sequences are SGHRS and YFSETQ. For the CDR3, the DNA is TGCGCCAGCGCTACTAGCGGGCGACTCACAGATACGCAGTATTTT. Residues: CASATSGRLTDTQYF.

The V and J genes are TRBV4-1 and TRBJ2-3; D is ambiguous. The CDR3 loop spans 14 amino acids. V dropped 2 bases and J dropped 2 bases, with 8 bases sitting between them. Germline V gives CDR1 MGHRA, CDR2 YSYEKL. The CDR3: CASSQSVVTDTQYF. CDR3 nucleotide sequence: TGCGCCAGCAGCCAATCGGTGGTCACAGATACGCAGTATTTT.

The chain carries TRBV27 and TRBJ2-1, with 12 bases lining up with TRBD2. The CDR3 consists of 16 residues. V shed 5 bases and J 1 base; nucleotides not matched to a gene: 3. Looked up from germline, CDR1 is MNHEY and CDR2 is SMNVEV (reference sequence). The CDR3 is CASSLTSGRSYNEQFF. In nucleotides, the CDR3 is TGTGCCAGCAGTCTGACTAGCGGGAGATCCTACAATGAGCAGTTCTTC.

Only a few counts were recorded for this clone. The chain couples TRBV4-1 to TRBJ2-7; D is perhaps TRBD1 or TRBD2 (7 bases each). The ends were cut back, 1 base at V and 4 bases at J, with 23 bases in the middle. Germline CDR1 and CDR2: MGHRA and YSYEKL. The CDR3 totals 18 residues. This chain's CDR3 is CASSQVLAFQGGYYEQYF. The CDR3, as DNA: TGCGCCAGCAGCCAAGTGCTAGCGTTCCAGGGGGGGTATTACGAGCAGTACTTC.

This clone turned up a few times. The CDR3 is CASRVGGSGANVLTF. The CDR3 DNA follows: TGTGCCAGCAGGGTAGGGGGCTCTGGGGCCAACGTCCTGACTTTC. The V call is TRBV2, the J call TRBJ2-6; the D gene is possibly TRBD1 (6 bases). The CDR3 has 15 amino acids. CDR1 and CDR2 from the germline V gene are SNHLY and FYNNEI. Trimming took 6 bases from V and 0 from J, leaving 9 bases between them.